The rows below give T cell receptor beta chains drawn from one sample of a study of CD8 T cells in ankylosing spondylitis. MiXCR, run by TCRdb on the 5' RACE reads, gives a single entry per CDR3 protein. Of around 250,000 distinct CDR3 sequences in the sample, around 10% were seen once. The sample comprised blood, either unsorted or a sorted T cell fraction (not recorded which). The receptors shown here come from a male donor with ankylosing spondylitis or in good health (not recorded which). Each CDR3 is given with its conserved first and last residue. A D gene is named only where the DNA matches it firmly. Part of the rows lack a size; the others show once, few, many or a class for expanded clones.

J gene,clone size,V gene,D gene,CDR3 DNA,CDR3 protein
TRBJ2-5,many,TRBV6-1,TRBD1,TGTGCCAGCAGCCGCCCCGGGACAGGGGCCGTCCAAGAGACCCAGTACTTC,CASSRPGTGAVQETQYF
TRBJ2-7,NA,TRBV4-1,NA,TGCGCCAGCAGCCAAGACGCAGTGGGTAATTCCTACGAGCAGTACTTC,CASSQDAVGNSYEQYF
TRBJ2-7,many,TRBV12-3/TRBV12-4,TRBD1,TGTGCCAGCGGGACAGGGGTCTCCTACGAGCAGTACTTC,CASGTGVSYEQYF
TRBJ2-7,many,TRBV20-1,NA,TGCAGTGCTAGAGCCCAGCTTGGGGGTTACGAGCAGTACTTC,CSARAQLGGYEQYF
TRBJ2-7,NA,TRBV2,NA,TGTGCCAGCAGGTCCAGGGAGACCTTCTACGAGCAGTACTTC,CASRSRETFYEQYF
TRBJ2-1,NA,TRBV19,NA,TGTGCCAGTAGTGCCAGGGGAAGGACATACAATGAGCAGTTCTTC,CASSARGRTYNEQFF
TRBJ2-7,many,TRBV6-5,NA,TGTGCCAGCCACCTCGGGGACGAGCAGTACTTC,CASHLGDEQYF
TRBJ2-3,many,TRBV5-1,TRBD2,TGCGCCAGCAGCTTTACTAGCGGCACAGATACGCAGTATTTT,CASSFTSGTDTQYF
TRBJ2-2,many,TRBV4-1,TRBD1,TGCGCCAGCAGCCGCCACAGGGGTAACACCGGGGAGCTGTTTTTT,CASSRHRGNTGELFF
TRBJ2-7,NA,TRBV7-9,NA,TGTGCCAGCAGCTTATTTTCGGGGTCTCTGGGGTACCACGAGCAGTACTTC,CASSLFSGSLGYHEQYF
TRBJ2-5,many,TRBV3-1,NA,TGTGCCAGCAGCCAAGCGGGAGAGACCCAGTACTTC,CASSQAGETQYF
TRBJ1-4,many,TRBV7-2,TRBD1,TGTGCCAGCAGCCGGAATACAGGGGCAACTAATGAAAAACTGTTTTTT,CASSRNTGATNEKLFF
TRBJ2-3,many,TRBV5-1,NA,TGCGCCAGCAAACGTGGACCTTCCGGAGATACGCAGTATTTT,CASKRGPSGDTQYF
TRBJ1-6,NA,TRBV2,NA,TGTGCCAGCAGTGGAGGGCCCCTCCACTTT,CASSGGPLHF
TRBJ2-1,many,TRBV5-1,TRBD2,TGCGCCAGCAGCTTGACTAGCGCCCGAGAGCAGTTCTTC,CASSLTSAREQFF
TRBJ1-1,many,TRBV7-2,NA,TGTGCCAGCAGCTTATGGGGAGGAGACACTGAAGCTTTCTTT,CASSLWGGDTEAFF
TRBJ2-6,few,TRBV15,NA,TGTGCCACCAGCAGAACGGACAACTCTGGGGCCAACGTCCTGACTTTC,CATSRTDNSGANVLTF
TRBJ2-3,many,TRBV5-1,NA,TGCGCCAGCAGCTTGGCGGTAGCCAACACAGATACGCAGTATTTT,CASSLAVANTDTQYF
TRBJ1-2,many,TRBV20-1,NA,TGCAGTGCTCCAACGGGGGCTAACTATGGCTACACCTTC,CSAPTGANYGYTF
TRBJ1-2,NA,TRBV7-9,TRBD1,TGTGCCAGCAGCTCCCAACCCCGAGAGGGGGCCGATGGCTACACCTTC,CASSSQPREGADGYTF
TRBJ1-1,NA,TRBV3-1,NA,TGTGCCAGCAGCCAGGGTGTGACGCAAGCTTTCTTT,CASSQGVTQAFF
TRBJ2-1,many,TRBV7-3,TRBD2,TGTGCCAGCAGCGCGACTAGCGGGTCGGGTGAGCAGTTCTTC,CASSATSGSGEQFF
TRBJ1-2,few,TRBV10-3,NA,TGTGCCATCCAGCGCCCCGAAGGGGACTATGGCTACACCTTC,CAIQRPEGDYGYTF
TRBJ2-1,many,TRBV25-1,NA,TGTGCCAGCGCGCTGACAGGAGTCCATGGGCAGTTCTTC,CASALTGVHGQFF
TRBJ1-2,few,TRBV7-2,NA,TGTGCCAGCAGCTTAGACCCCGGACTGAGCTATGGCTACACCTTC,CASSLDPGLSYGYTF
TRBJ2-3,NA,TRBV7-9,NA,TGTGCCAGCAGCTTAGTTCCTGGTCAGGCAGATACGCAGTATTTT,CASSLVPGQADTQYF
TRBJ2-1,NA,TRBV3-1,TRBD1,TGTGCCAGCAGCCCGACAGGGGCGCGATACAATGAGCAGTTCTTC,CASSPTGARYNEQFF
TRBJ2-3,many,TRBV12-3/TRBV12-4,NA,TGTGCCAGCAACTCGGGCACAGATACGCAGTATTTT,CASNSGTDTQYF
TRBJ1-4,many,TRBV5-1,NA,TGCGCCAGCAGCCAACGGGAGAATAATGAAAAACTGTTTTTT,CASSQRENNEKLFF
TRBJ2-2,many,TRBV28,NA,TGTGCCATCGGGACGGCGAACACCGGGGAGCTGTTTTTT,CAIGTANTGELFF
TRBJ2-3,many,TRBV6-5,NA,TGTGCCAGCAGTAACTTCCCGACTGAGGCGCAGTATTTT,CASSNFPTEAQYF
TRBJ2-1,NA,TRBV3-1,NA,TGTGCCAGCAGCCAAAGCAGAGCCGGACCCATTCCGATGCAGTTCTTC,CASSQSRAGPIPMQFF
TRBJ1-2,NA,TRBV29-1,TRBD1,TGCAGCGTTACCGGGACAGGGCATTTCGGCTACACCTTC,CSVTGTGHFGYTF
TRBJ2-2,many,TRBV2,NA,TGTGCCAGCAGGTTCCAGGTGAACACCGGGGAGCTGTTTTTT,CASRFQVNTGELFF
TRBJ2-5,many,TRBV5-1,NA,TGCGCCAGCAGCGTCGGCCAGCAAGAGACCCAGTACTTC,CASSVGQQETQYF
TRBJ2-1,many,TRBV5-1,NA,TGCGCCAGCAGCTTGTGGGAGAACAATGAGCAGTTCTTC,CASSLWENNEQFF